Listed here are 7 T cell receptor beta chains from one sample, sequenced in a study of cytomegalovirus exposure and HLA in healthy donors. Both 60 Vbeta primers and 13 Jbeta primers went into the PCR. Here immunoSEQ multiplex PCR was the method, and the copy in TCRdb shows in-frame clones only, minus some. The data show fewer than 250,000 clones, 70% to 80% seen once. The sequenced sample was PBMCs. The receptors here all came from a male donor in good health and CMV-seronegative.

This chain links TRBV9 with TRBJ2-7; 7 nucleotides agree with TRBD1. This CDR3 contains 14 residues. J gave up 0 bases and V 4 bases, and 4 bases lay outside the gene matches. Germline V gives CDR1 SGDLS, CDR2 YYNGEE. In nucleotides, the CDR3 is TGTGCCAGCAGCCTAGGGGACAGCTCCTACGAGCAGTACTTC. This encodes CASSLGDSSYEQYF.

The chain is built from TRBV5-4 and TRBJ2-5; D is undetermined. V was clipped by 1 base and J by 2 bases, with 9 bases between them. From germline, CDR1 is SGHNT and CDR2 YYREEE (reference sequence). This CDR3 spans 14 amino acids. DNA for the CDR3: TGTGCCAGCAGCTTGAGGTCAGGTCAAGAGACCCAGTACTTC. Translated, it gives CASSLRSGQETQYF.

The V gene is TRBV20-1, the J gene TRBJ2-2, with 9 bases aligning to TRBD2. V gave up 8 bases and J gave up 8 bases; unmatched junction bases: 3. Germline V CDR1 and CDR2: DFQATT, SNEGSKA (reference sequence). The CDR3 is 11 residues long. The CDR3 DNA reads as TGCAGTTCAAGCGGGAGGGGGGAGCTGTTTTTT. It specifies CSSSGRGELFF.

This clone was recorded only once. This chain links TRBV6-5 with TRBJ2-1; 11 nucleotides match TRBD2. Germline V gene data show CDR1 as MNHEY and CDR2 as SVGAGI. The V segment lost 8 bases and the J segment 10 bases; nucleotides outside the gene matches: 7. The CDR3 extends over 13 amino acids. DNA for the CDR3: TGTGCCAGCCGCTTTAGCGGGAGGGGCGAGCAGTTCTTC. It yields the protein CASRFSGRGEQFF.

This rearrangement joins TRBV6-5 to TRBJ1-1, with a weak D call TRBD1 (5 bases). V was clipped by 4 bases and J by 4 bases, with 10 bases between them. The germline gives CDR1 MNHEY, CDR2 SVGAGI. The CDR3 is 13 amino acids. This chain's CDR3 is CASSWVDSTEAFF. In nucleotides, the CDR3 is TGTGCCAGCAGTTGGGTTGACAGCACTGAAGCTTTCTTT.

The gene calls are TRBV7-7 and TRBJ2-2; 8 bases are shared with TRBD2. The CDR3 sequence is 18 residues long. V lost 0 bases to trimming and J lost 2 bases; unmatched junction nucleotides: 8. Germline-derived CDR1 and CDR2 are SSHAT and FNYEAQ (reference sequence). The CDR3 sequence: CASSLAETSVGNTGELFF. The CDR3 DNA sequence: TGTGCCAGCAGCTTAGCCGAGACTAGCGTGGGCAACACCGGGGAGCTGTTTTTT. Full variable domain (outside the CDR3, taken from reference TRBV7-7 and TRBJ2-2): GAGVSQSPRYKVTKRGQDVTLRCDPISSHATLYWYQQALGQGPEFLTYFNYEAQPDKSGLPSDRFSAERPEGSISTLTIQRTEQRDSAMYRCASSLAETSVGNTGELFFGEGSRLTVL.

This clone was recorded only once. This rearrangement joins TRBV18 to TRBJ2-5; D perhaps matches TRBD2 (5 bases). Gene TRBJ2-7 matches the end of the DNA better, so the J call may be wrong. The CDR3 extends over 14 amino acids. Germline values: CDR1 KGHSH, CDR2 LQKENI. CDR3 sequence: CASSPSPGSYEQYF. The CDR3 DNA reads as TGTGCCAGCTCACCTTCCCCGGGGTCCTACGAGCAGTACTTC.